This is a list of T cell receptor beta chains from one sample in a study of cytomegalovirus exposure and HLA in healthy donors. Using immunoSEQ multiplex PCR, the repertoire was profiled, and TCRdb retains in-frame clones only, with some absent. The sample contains roughly 180,000 clones, just under 85% of which appear only once. Sequencing input: PBMCs. Every receptor here comes from a girl aged 10 to 17 in good health and CMV-seropositive. The CDR3 runs from the conserved cysteine through the conserved F or W. Each record gives: D gene, clone size, J gene, V gene, CDR3 DNA, CDR3 protein. D genes are given only for firm matches. Clone sizes are given selectively: once, few, many, or a class where the clone is expanded.

D gene: TRBD1; clone size: .; J gene: TRBJ1-2; V gene: TRBV4-1; CDR3 DNA: TGCGCCAGCAGCCAGCTGACAGGGGTCGGCTATGGCTACACCTTC; CDR3 protein: CASSQLTGVGYGYTF
D gene: .; clone size: .; J gene: TRBJ1-1; V gene: TRBV19; CDR3 DNA: TGTGCCAGTAGTGCGGGTGATGGGGCGGGAATCAAAGAAGCTTTCTTT; CDR3 protein: CASSAGDGAGIKEAFF
D gene: .; clone size: once; J gene: TRBJ2-7; V gene: TRBV13; CDR3 DNA: TGTGCCAGCAGTCAAACGGACGCCCCCGGGACTCGCTCCTACGAGCAGTACTTC; CDR3 protein: CASSQTDAPGTRSYEQYF
D gene: .; clone size: .; J gene: TRBJ1-4; V gene: TRBV2; CDR3 DNA: TGTGCCAGCAGAGAAGCGTGGACCGAAGGACTAAAACTGTTTTTT; CDR3 protein: CASREAWTEGLKLFF
D gene: TRBD1; clone size: .; J gene: TRBJ2-7; V gene: TRBV18; CDR3 DNA: TGTGCCAGCTCACCCAATTACAGGGGGCGAGACACCTACGAGCAGTACTTC; CDR3 protein: CASSPNYRGRDTYEQYF
D gene: .; clone size: once; J gene: TRBJ1-2; V gene: TRBV7-8; CDR3 DNA: TGTGCCAGCAGCTTAGAGAGGTTGAGACAGCACCTTCTGGGCTACACCTTC; CDR3 protein: CASSLERLRQHLLGYTF
D gene: .; clone size: .; J gene: TRBJ1-3; V gene: TRBV7-9; CDR3 DNA: TGTGCCAGCAGCTTAGTTCAGTCCGGAAACACCATATATTTT; CDR3 protein: CASSLVQSGNTIYF
D gene: TRBD1; clone size: .; J gene: TRBJ2-7; V gene: TRBV4-1; CDR3 DNA: TGCGCCAGCAGCCAAGTCTTCGGACAGGGGGCCTTCGAGCAGTACTTC; CDR3 protein: CASSQVFGQGAFEQYF
D gene: .; clone size: .; J gene: TRBJ2-7; V gene: TRBV7-9; CDR3 DNA: TGTGCCAGCAGCTTAGGGAGGGCGGTCGAGCAGTACTTC; CDR3 protein: CASSLGRAVEQYF
D gene: TRBD1; clone size: .; J gene: TRBJ2-7; V gene: TRBV6-5; CDR3 DNA: TGTGCCAGCAGTTTTTATCCGGACAGGGGTAAAGACGAGCAGTACTTC; CDR3 protein: CASSFYPDRGKDEQYF
D gene: .; clone size: few; J gene: TRBJ2-1; V gene: TRBV30; CDR3 DNA: TGTGCCTGGACTCAGGGCGGCATCTCCTACAATGAGCAGTTCTTC; CDR3 protein: CAWTQGGISYNEQFF
D gene: .; clone size: .; J gene: TRBJ1-1; V gene: TRBV6-5; CDR3 DNA: TGTGCCAGCAGTGGACGGGGGAACACTGAAGCTTTCTTT; CDR3 protein: CASSGRGNTEAFF
D gene: TRBD1; clone size: .; J gene: TRBJ1-3; V gene: TRBV9; CDR3 DNA: TGTGCCAGCACGGCCGGGGACAGGGCTGGAAACACCATATATTTT; CDR3 protein: CASTAGDRAGNTIYF
D gene: TRBD1; clone size: .; J gene: TRBJ2-7; V gene: TRBV30; CDR3 DNA: TGTGCCTGCGGTGAGACAGGGGGTATCCAGCAGTACTTC; CDR3 protein: CACGETGGIQQYF
D gene: TRBD1; clone size: .; J gene: TRBJ2-5; V gene: TRBV25-1; CDR3 DNA: TGTGCCAGCAGTGAATCGGACAGGGAAGAGACCCAGTACTTC; CDR3 protein: CASSESDREETQYF
D gene: .; clone size: .; J gene: TRBJ2-7; V gene: TRBV27; CDR3 DNA: TGTGCCAGCAGGGGGAGGTGGGAGCAGTACTTC; CDR3 protein: CASRGRWEQYF
D gene: .; clone size: once; J gene: TRBJ1-3; V gene: TRBV11-1; CDR3 DNA: TGTGCCAGCAGCTTAAACCGACAGGCTGGAAACACCATATATTTT; CDR3 protein: CASSLNRQAGNTIYF
D gene: .; clone size: once; J gene: TRBJ2-2; V gene: TRBV5-6; CDR3 DNA: TGTGCCAGCAGCTTGGTGGCCGTTAGCAACACCGGGGAGCTGTTTTTT; CDR3 protein: CASSLVAVSNTGELFF
D gene: TRBD1; clone size: few; J gene: TRBJ2-5; V gene: TRBV5-8; CDR3 DNA: TGTGCCAGCAGCTTGGCGGACAGGGGGGAGACCCAGTACTTC; CDR3 protein: CASSLADRGETQYF
D gene: TRBD1; clone size: .; J gene: TRBJ1-1; V gene: TRBV5-1; CDR3 DNA: TGCGCCAGCAGCTCGTCACAGGGGAGGAAAACTGAAGCTTTCTTT; CDR3 protein: CASSSSQGRKTEAFF
D gene: TRBD1; clone size: .; J gene: TRBJ1-4; V gene: TRBV6-1; CDR3 DNA: TGTGCCAGCAAGCCGGGACAGGTGAATGAAAAACTGTTTTTT; CDR3 protein: CASKPGQVNEKLFF
D gene: TRBD2; clone size: .; J gene: TRBJ2-7; V gene: TRBV7-8; CDR3 DNA: TGTGCCAGCAGCCGACTAGCGGGGGGGTGGACGTTGTGGTACGAGCAGTACTTC; CDR3 protein: CASSRLAGGWTLWYEQYF
D gene: TRBD1; clone size: .; J gene: TRBJ1-1; V gene: TRBV25-1; CDR3 DNA: TGTGCCAGCAGGGAGGACCACAGGGGGAACACTGAAGCTTTCTTT; CDR3 protein: CASREDHRGNTEAFF
D gene: .; clone size: .; J gene: TRBJ2-1; V gene: TRBV2; CDR3 DNA: TGTGCCAGCACTTCACAGGGTTACAATGAGCAGTTCTTC; CDR3 protein: CASTSQGYNEQFF
D gene: TRBD1; clone size: .; J gene: TRBJ2-7; V gene: TRBV6-6; CDR3 DNA: TGTGCCAGCAGCACCAGACAGGGTGGGACCTACGAGCAGTACTTC; CDR3 protein: CASSTRQGGTYEQYF
D gene: .; clone size: .; J gene: TRBJ2-7; V gene: TRBV7-6; CDR3 DNA: TGTGCCAGCAGCTTAGCAAGGCAGGGGGGACGCTCCTACGAGCAGTACTTC; CDR3 protein: CASSLARQGGRSYEQYF
D gene: TRBD1; clone size: .; J gene: TRBJ1-1; V gene: TRBV13; CDR3 DNA: TGTGCCAGCAGCTTAGGCGCCGGGACAGCCACTGAAGCTTTCTTT; CDR3 protein: CASSLGAGTATEAFF
D gene: .; clone size: .; J gene: TRBJ1-5; V gene: TRBV9; CDR3 DNA: TGTGCCAGCAGCGCGGGGGGGGGCGGGAGCAATCAGCCCCAGCATTTT; CDR3 protein: CASSAGGGGSNQPQHF
D gene: TRBD1; clone size: .; J gene: TRBJ1-6; V gene: TRBV13; CDR3 DNA: TGTGCCAGCAGTTTCCAGGGGGGTAATTCACCCCTCCACTTT; CDR3 protein: CASSFQGGNSPLHF
D gene: TRBD1; clone size: .; J gene: TRBJ1-1; V gene: TRBV9; CDR3 DNA: TGTGCCAGCAGCGGCGGTACAGGGGGCGGCGAAGCTTTCTTT; CDR3 protein: CASSGGTGGGEAFF
D gene: .; clone size: .; J gene: TRBJ1-2; V gene: TRBV29-1; CDR3 DNA: TGCAGCGTTGAAGTCCGGGGAAACTATGGCTACACCTTC; CDR3 protein: CSVEVRGNYGYTF
D gene: .; clone size: .; J gene: TRBJ1-1; V gene: TRBV5-1; CDR3 DNA: TGCGCCAGCAGCCCGGACAGATCGTCAACCCTGTACACTGAAGCTTTCTTT; CDR3 protein: CASSPDRSSTLYTEAFF
D gene: TRBD2; clone size: .; J gene: TRBJ2-1; V gene: TRBV6-5; CDR3 DNA: TGTGCCAGCAGTCTTATAGCGGGGGGGAGTGATGAGCAGTTCTTC; CDR3 protein: CASSLIAGGSDEQFF
D gene: .; clone size: .; J gene: TRBJ1-3; V gene: TRBV9; CDR3 DNA: TGTGCCAGCAGCGCCTCCGGAAACACCATATATTTT; CDR3 protein: CASSASGNTIYF
D gene: .; clone size: .; J gene: TRBJ2-7; V gene: TRBV19; CDR3 DNA: TGTGCCAGTAGTATAATGGGGCAGGGGCCGCACGAGCAGTACTTC; CDR3 protein: CASSIMGQGPHEQYF
D gene: TRBD1; clone size: .; J gene: TRBJ2-5; V gene: TRBV5-1; CDR3 DNA: TGCGCCAGCAGCTTTCTAAGGGACAGCCAAGAGACCCAGTACTTC; CDR3 protein: CASSFLRDSQETQYF
D gene: TRBD1; clone size: .; J gene: TRBJ1-2; V gene: TRBV4-1; CDR3 DNA: TGCGCCAGCAGCCACGTTTGGACAGGTGATTATGGCTACACCTTC; CDR3 protein: CASSHVWTGDYGYTF
D gene: .; clone size: .; J gene: TRBJ2-1; V gene: TRBV11-3; CDR3 DNA: TGTGCCAGCAGCTTGGGGCGGACTACGAATGAGCAGTTCTTC; CDR3 protein: CASSLGRTTNEQFF
D gene: .; clone size: .; J gene: TRBJ2-7; V gene: TRBV2; CDR3 DNA: TGTGCCTATGAAGGGGGGGCGGCTGAGCAGTACTTC; CDR3 protein: CAYEGGAAEQYF
D gene: TRBD2; clone size: once; J gene: TRBJ2-7; V gene: TRBV5-5; CDR3 DNA: TGTGCCAGCAGCTTATTAGCGGGGGGAACGTCCTACGAGCAGTACTTC; CDR3 protein: CASSLLAGGTSYEQYF
D gene: .; clone size: few; J gene: TRBJ1-1; V gene: TRBV9; CDR3 DNA: TGTGCCAGCAGCGTGGACAGTTTGGCCACTGAAGCTTTCTTT; CDR3 protein: CASSVDSLATEAFF
D gene: .; clone size: .; J gene: TRBJ1-1; V gene: TRBV30; CDR3 DNA: TGTGCCTGGAGCAGTAACGGGAGGGGCAGGGGGAACACTGAAGCTTTCTTT; CDR3 protein: CAWSSNGRGRGNTEAFF
D gene: .; clone size: once; J gene: TRBJ1-1; V gene: TRBV10-3; CDR3 DNA: TGTGCCATCAGTGCCGTCAGGGGAAGTACTAACACTGAAGCTTTCTTT; CDR3 protein: CAISAVRGSTNTEAFF
D gene: TRBD1; clone size: .; J gene: TRBJ1-2; V gene: TRBV13; CDR3 DNA: TGTGCCAGCAGCTTAAACCGAGACAGGGGTAACTATGGCTACACCTTC; CDR3 protein: CASSLNRDRGNYGYTF
D gene: .; clone size: .; J gene: TRBJ2-7; V gene: TRBV12-5; CDR3 DNA: TGTGCTAGTGGTCGGGACTTATCCTACGAGCAGTACTTC; CDR3 protein: CASGRDLSYEQYF
D gene: .; clone size: .; J gene: TRBJ2-5; V gene: TRBV7-8; CDR3 DNA: TGTGCCAGCAGCTTGTCAGGACTCCAAGAGACCCAGTACTTC; CDR3 protein: CASSLSGLQETQYF
D gene: TRBD1; clone size: .; J gene: TRBJ1-4; V gene: TRBV2; CDR3 DNA: TGTGCCAGCAGAGAGGACAGGGGGAACGAAAAACTGTTTTTT; CDR3 protein: CASREDRGNEKLFF
D gene: .; clone size: .; J gene: TRBJ1-5; V gene: TRBV6-1; CDR3 DNA: TGTGCCAGCAGTCCCCTAGGATTTAGCAATCAGCCCCAGCATTTT; CDR3 protein: CASSPLGFSNQPQHF
D gene: TRBD1; clone size: .; J gene: TRBJ2-7; V gene: TRBV2; CDR3 DNA: TGTGCCAGCAGTGTGGTCATCCTCGGCCGCCCTCCCCCGGGACAGGGGGCGGGGGAGCAGTACTTC; CDR3 protein: CASSVVILGRPPPGQGAGEQYF
D gene: TRBD1; clone size: .; J gene: TRBJ1-2; V gene: TRBV7-8; CDR3 DNA: TGTGCCAGCAGCGGCCGACAGGGTCGGGACTATGGCTACACCTTC; CDR3 protein: CASSGRQGRDYGYTF
D gene: .; clone size: .; J gene: TRBJ1-6; V gene: TRBV27; CDR3 DNA: TGTGCCAGCAGTCCGCAGGGGTCTGGGGCCCTCCACTTT; CDR3 protein: CASSPQGSGALHF